This TCR beta chain originates from a study of OX40 agonist ivuxolimab in advanced cancers. The wider study: Patients assigned to dose escalation were diagnosed with hepatocellular carcinoma, melanoma, renal cell or head and neck cancer.

Profiled with immunoSEQ multiplex PCR; TCRdb holds only in-frame clones, not every one. The repertoire has tens of thousands of clones, roughly 87% of them found once; the top ten carry under 0.35%. Trimming left V 5 bases short and J 5 bases short, with 13 bases between. Germline V lookup: CDR1 MNHNS, CDR2 SASEGT. This CDR3 is 14 amino acids long. The sequences come from CD4+ or CD8+ T cells sorted from blood, collected in a trial of the OX40 agonist ivuxolimab. This clonotype originated in an adult with an advanced solid tumor such as melanoma, head and neck, liver or kidney cancer. The rearrangement joins TRBV6-1 to TRBJ2-1, with D possibly matching TRBD1 (6 bases). CDR3 DNA: TGTGCCAGCAGTCCCGCCAACAGGGACAATGAGCAGTTCTTC. It codes for CASSPANRDNEQFF.